These 18 T cell receptor beta chains originate from one sample sequenced in a study of cytomegalovirus exposure and HLA in healthy donors. Primers for the PCR totalled 60 Vbeta and 13 Jbeta. Clones were read by immunoSEQ multiplex PCR, and TCRdb kept only the in-frame ones, dropping some. The sample shows tens of thousands of clones, around 72% of them seen only once. Material for sequencing was PBMCs. The receptors come from a woman aged 40 to 50 in good health and CMV-seropositive.

The chain joins TRBV11-3 to TRBJ1-5; possible D gene TRBD1, 6 bases. V lost 5 bases and J lost 0, with 17 bases in between. Germline V gives CDR1 SGHNT, CDR2 YENEEA. The CDR3 has 17 residues. DNA of the CDR3: TGTGCCAGCAGCCCAGACCCGGGACACCGTAGCAATCAGCCCCAGCATTTT. Amino acid sequence: CASSPDPGHRSNQPQHF. The entire variable domain, with the rest obtained from reference TRBV11-3 and TRBJ1-5, is as follows: EAGVVQSPRYKIIEKKQPVAFWCNPISGHNTLYWYLQNLGQGPELLIRYENEEAVDDSQLPKDRFSAERLKGVDSTLKIQPAELGDSAVYLCASSPDPGHRSNQPQHFGDGTRLSIL.

The chain is built from TRBV15 and TRBJ2-4; 11 bases agree with TRBD2. Per germline, CDR1 LNHNV and CDR2 YYDKDF (reference sequence). This CDR3 region has 17 residues. V lost 0 bases to trimming and J lost 9 bases; unmatched junction nucleotides: 10. The CDR3 DNA reads as TGTGCCACCAGCAGAGATTATATAGCGGGGGGGATTGGCATTCAGTACTTC. Translating gives CATSRDYIAGGIGIQYF.

CDR3 sequence (DNA): TGTGCCAGCAGCGTAGTAGCGGAGGGTGAGCAGTTCTTC. Residues: CASSVVAEGEQFF. The rearrangement joins TRBV9 to TRBJ2-1; weak D call: TRBD2 (6 bases). V dropped 0 bases and J dropped 9 bases, with 10 bases sitting between them. There are 13 residues in the CDR3. CDR1 and CDR2 from the germline V gene are SGDLS and YYNGEE.

This chain joins TRBV5-4 and TRBJ2-1, with TRBD2 matching 7 bases. The CDR3 sequence is 15 residues long. Germline loops: CDR1 SGHNT, CDR2 YYREEE (reference sequence). The ends lost 0 bases at V and 7 bases at J; junction bases unmatched: 7. CDR3 nucleotide sequence: TGTGCCAGCAGCTTGGACGGCGGGGGAGATAATGAGCAGTTCTTC. Amino acid sequence: CASSLDGGGDNEQFF.

V and J are TRBV6-6 and TRBJ2-3; D is possibly TRBD2 (5 bases). V gave up 6 bases and J gave up 0 bases, with 13 bases separating them. The CDR3 covers 15 residues. Germline CDR1 is MNHNY and CDR2 is SVGAGI (reference sequence). CDR3: CASRPGKGSTDTQYF. The DNA of the CDR3 is TGTGCCAGCAGACCGGGGAAGGGCAGCACAGATACGCAGTATTTT.

This chain connects TRBV9 to TRBJ1-6; 8 bases are shared with TRBD1. The CDR3 totals 16 residues. Germline CDR1 is SGDLS and CDR2 is YYNGEE. V shed 3 bases and J 9 bases; nucleotides not matched to a gene: 11. As DNA, the CDR3 is TGTGCCAGCAGCGGCCCCGGACAGGGAGGGGGTTCACCCCTCCACTTT. This gives the protein CASSGPGQGGGSPLHF.

The gene calls are TRBV6-1 and TRBJ2-7, with D maybe TRBD1 (6 bases). The V and J ends lost 4 bases and 1 base respectively, with 23 bases between them. This CDR3 comprises 18 residues. Per germline, CDR1 MNHNS and CDR2 SASEGT. In nucleotides, the CDR3 is TGTGCCAGCAGTGTAGTCTTAGGTGCTGGGACACCTTCCTACGAGCAGTACTTC. It specifies CASSVVLGAGTPSYEQYF.

J is TRBJ2-3 and V is TRBV18; TRBD2 might be the D (6 bases). V was cut by 4 bases and J by 5 bases, with 16 bases left in between. Germline lookup yields CDR1 KGHSH and CDR2 LQKENI. The CDR3 loop spans 15 amino acids. CDR3 region: CASSRSRLGLDTQYF. Written as DNA, the CDR3 is TGTGCCAGCTCACGGAGTAGACTAGGCTTAGATACGCAGTATTTT. The full variable domain, rest sourced from reference TRBV18 and TRBJ2-3, is NAGVMQNPRHLVRRRGQEARLRCSPMKGHSHVYWYRQLPEEGLKFMVYLQKENIIDESGMPKERFSAEFPKEGPSILRIQQVVRGDSAAYFCASSRSRLGLDTQYFGPGTRLTVL.

The chain links TRBV2 to TRBJ1-4; D not certain. Trimming removed 7 bases from V and 4 bases from J, with 10 bases in between. The CDR3 length is 13 residues. Germline lookup yields CDR1 SNHLY and CDR2 FYNNEI. This chain's CDR3 is CASNYAGNEKLFF. CDR3 bases: TGTGCCAGCAATTATGCGGGTAATGAAAAACTGTTTTTT.

V gene TRBV5-4 combines with J gene TRBJ1-2, with 7 positions matching TRBD1. Unmatched junction bases numbered 5, after V lost 0 bases and J lost 3 bases. The CDR3 spans 15 residues. The germline V gene has CDR1 SGHNT and CDR2 YYREEE (reference sequence). CDR3 DNA: TGTGCCAGCAGCTTGGCGACAGGGCTGGACTATGGCTACACCTTC. It codes for CASSLATGLDYGYTF.

V usage is TRBV4-2 and J usage is TRBJ2-3; TRBD2 matches 12 bases. This CDR3 is built from 16 residues. With 3 bases clipped from V and 5 bases from J, the junction kept 6 bases outside the gene matches. Germline V gene lookup returns CDR1 LGHNA and CDR2 YNFKEQ. In DNA form, the CDR3 reads TGTGCCAGCAGCCACCCTAGCGGGGGGGTTGGAGATACGCAGTATTTT. This gives the protein CASSHPSGGVGDTQYF.

The rearrangement links TRBV6-1 to TRBJ1-4, with TRBD1 matching over 9 bases. V gave up 5 bases and J gave up 6 bases; unmatched junction bases: 4. CDR3 length equals 14 residues. The germline V gene has CDR1 MNHNS and CDR2 SASEGT. The CDR3 reads CASSLDRGDEKLFF. The CDR3, as DNA: TGTGCCAGCAGTCTGGACAGGGGAGATGAAAAACTGTTTTTT.

The V call is TRBV19, the J call TRBJ2-3, with 8 nucleotides matching TRBD2. The CDR3 has 14 amino acids. The V and J ends lost 4 bases and 4 bases, in that order; junction bases with no gene match: 4. In germline, CDR1 is LNHDA, CDR2 SQIVND (reference sequence). The CDR3 region has the DNA TGTGCCAGTAGTACCGGGACTAGTGCAGATACGCAGTATTTT. Protein: CASSTGTSADTQYF.

This clone was seen a handful of times. The chain recombines TRBV4-2 with TRBJ2-5, with 12 nucleotides matching TRBD2. CDR1 and CDR2 (germline): LGHNA, YNFKEQ. The CDR3 has 16 residues. V trimming: 4 bases; J trimming: 1 base; junction bases outside the gene matches: 4. CDR3: CASSPKTSGGQETQYF. The CDR3 DNA sequence: TGTGCCAGCAGCCCAAAGACTAGCGGGGGCCAAGAGACCCAGTACTTC.

The chain combines TRBV30 with TRBJ1-6; tentatively, D is TRBD1 (6 bases). In germline, CDR1 is GTSNPN, CDR2 SVGIG (reference sequence). CDR3 length: 14 residues. V was pared by 6 bases and J by 6 bases, with 15 bases between. CDR3 in amino acids: CACDLVRGNSPLHF. The CDR3 bases are TGTGCCTGTGACCTTGTCAGGGGTAATTCACCCCTCCACTTT.

About this clone: A read error may produce the germline difference seen at one junction end. For the CDR3, the DNA is TGCAGTGCTAGTGGGGCCAGACATTTT. This sequence encodes CSASGARHF. The V gene is TRBV20-1, the J gene TRBJ2-3; a weak D match, TRBD1 (5 bases). The CDR3 contains 9 residues. CDR1 is DFQATT, CDR2 SNEGSKA, per germline (reference sequence).

The V and J genes are TRBV12-5 and TRBJ2-7; 10 nucleotides align to TRBD1. This CDR3 has 16 amino acids. The V segment lost 2 bases and the J segment 5 bases; nucleotides outside the gene matches: 9. CDR1 and CDR2 (germline): LGHNT, FRNRAP. The CDR3 loop is CASGLPGQGVRDEQYF. CDR3 coding DNA: TGTGCTAGTGGTTTGCCCGGACAGGGGGTGAGGGACGAGCAGTACTTC.

The chain recombines TRBV5-6 with TRBJ1-1, with 8 bases aligning to TRBD1. The CDR3 extends over 11 amino acids. V was clipped by 5 bases and J by 8 bases; unmatched bases: 2. The germline gives CDR1 SGHDT, CDR2 YYEEEE. This CDR3 reads CASRDREEAFF. The DNA of the CDR3 is TGTGCCAGCAGGGACAGGGAGGAAGCTTTCTTT. The variable domain in full, completed from reference TRBV5-6 and TRBJ1-1, reads DAGVTQSPTHLIKTRGQQVTLRCSPKSGHDTVSWYQQALGQGPQFIFQYYEEEERQRGNFPDRFSGHQFPNYSSELNVNALLLGDSALYLCASRDREEAFFGQGTRLTVV.